This T cell receptor beta chain was retrieved from a study of neurological immune-mediated disorders. The CDR3 is made up of 13 amino acids. Germline V gene lookup returns CDR1 WSHSY and CDR2 SAAADI. Template-switch 5'RACE cDNA synthesis added a 10-nucleotide unique molecular identifier. TCRdb re-called the 5' RACE reads through MiXCR, storing one row per CDR3 protein. The sample shows under 60,000 distinct CDR3 sequences, approximately 10% of them seen only once. This clonotype has ten or more counts. One junction end does not reproduce the germline sequence, and a read error may be involved. Unsorted libraries came from 2 million PBMCs stored at -80 °C.

The sequence was collected from a woman in her thirties or forties with HTLV-1-associated myelopathy (HAM/TSP). V is TRBV10-2 and J is TRBJ2-3, with D uncertain. The sample consisted of PBMCs. CDR3 in DNA: TGCGCCAGCACTCGGGCGTCCGCAGATACACAGTATTTT. Translated, it gives CASTRASADTQYF.